Sequencing of this T cell receptor (beta chain) was carried out in a study of shared clonotypes between healthy human individuals. The CDR3 spans 14 residues. V shed 7 bases and J 6 bases; nucleotides not matched to a gene: 11. CDR1 and CDR2 (germline): MGHDK, SYGVNS. Deep-level running was used for the assay. Across several immunoSEQ plates, the genomic DNA of each subset was split evenly. Clones were sequenced by immunoSEQ multiplex PCR, and TCRdb holds only the in-frame ones, with some missing. The sample consists of a few million clones, approximately 95% of them appearing once. Material for sequencing was naive CD4+ T cells from PBMCs. Noted subset: CD45RA+ positively selected. The V and J genes are TRBV25-1 and TRBJ2-5; TRBD1 matches at 7 bases. This receptor was obtained from a man younger than 35 in good health. Some clones in this sample may be carry-over from other donors' samples. This chain's CDR3 is CASTFRDSQKTQYF. CDR3 bases: TGTGCCAGCACTTTCAGGGACAGTCAGAAGACCCAGTACTTC.